This T cell receptor (beta chain) emerged from a study of T cell responses to AZD1222 COVID-19 vaccine. Across the whole study: Second-dose timings of about 4 or about 12 weeks were pooled. Overall study results and limits: Nearly half of spike-specific TCRs reportedly target unmutated variant regions. Baseline seropositivity occurred in only a handful of AZD1222 recipients. The donor cohort was predominantly white British with a female majority, and clonal diversity may have been underestimated.

Sequenced by immunoSEQ multiplex PCR; TCRdb stores in-frame clones only, minus some. The data show 85,000 to 130,000 clones, roughly 90% seen once. Of note for this clone: What it binds is unknown.

The CDR3 spans 14 residues. Trimming took 2 bases from V and 0 from J, leaving 8 bases between them. Germline CDR1 is SGHNT and CDR2 is YYREEE (reference sequence). The genes are TRBV5-4 and TRBJ1-1, with D possibly TRBD1 on 5 matching bases. The material was peripheral blood, obtained on day 0 of AZD1222 vaccination. The receptor's source is an adult in good health. CDR3 residues: CASSFGTLNTEAFF. The CDR3 region has the DNA TGTGCCAGCAGCTTCGGGACCTTGAACACTGAAGCTTTCTTT.